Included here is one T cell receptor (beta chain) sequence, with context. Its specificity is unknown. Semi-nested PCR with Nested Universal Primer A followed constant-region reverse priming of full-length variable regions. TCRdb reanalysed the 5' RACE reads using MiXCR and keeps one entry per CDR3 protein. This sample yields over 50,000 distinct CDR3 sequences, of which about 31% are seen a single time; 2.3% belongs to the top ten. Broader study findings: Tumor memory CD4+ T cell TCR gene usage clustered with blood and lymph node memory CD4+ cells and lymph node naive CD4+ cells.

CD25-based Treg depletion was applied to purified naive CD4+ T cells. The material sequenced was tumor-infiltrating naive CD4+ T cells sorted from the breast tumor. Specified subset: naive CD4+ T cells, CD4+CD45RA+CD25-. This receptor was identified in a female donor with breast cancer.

The CDR3 DNA is TGTGCCAGCACGGAGACCTTAGCCAAAAACATTCAGTACTTC. This gives the protein CASTETLAKNIQYF. The chain is built from TRBV2 and TRBJ2-4; D is uncertain. The CDR3 is 14 residues long. V was cut by 7 bases and J by 0 bases, with 10 bases left in between. Germline V lookup: CDR1 SNHLY, CDR2 FYNNEI. The full variable domain, completed using reference TRBV2 and TRBJ2-4, is EPEVTQTPSHQVTQMGQEVILRCVPISNHLYFYWYRQILGQKVEFLVSFYNNEISEKSEIFDDQFSVERPDGSNFTLKIRSTKLEDSAMYFCASTETLAKNIQYFGAGTRLSVL.